These 26 T cell receptor beta chains were sequenced from one sample in a study of T cells after yellow fever vaccination. TCRdb ran MiXCR on the 5' RACE reads and lists one entry per CDR3 protein. The sample consists of under 600,000 distinct CDR3 sequences, 21% of them appearing once. This material consisted of PBMCs, taken approximately 20 days after the first yellow fever vaccination. These receptor sequences come from a man aged 18 to 30 who received the YFV17D yellow fever vaccine.

This clonotype has only a few counts. The rearrangement links TRBV6-2 or TRBV6-3 to TRBJ2-7; no firm D call. Trimming took off 5 bases at V and 7 bases at J, with 18 bases between the two ends. From germline, CDR1 is MNHEY and CDR2 SVGEGT. CDR3 size: 14 residues. DNA for the CDR3: TGTGCCAGCAGTCCGACCGGGCCGCTGGGGGAGCAGTACGTC. Translated: CASSPTGPLGEQYV.

J is TRBJ1-1 and V is TRBV12-3 or TRBV12-4; TRBD1 might be the D (5 bases). Trimming removed 5 bases at V and 8 bases at J, with 12 bases between. The CDR3 runs 12 residues. CDR3 amino acids: CASSPGTWEAFF. In nucleotides, the CDR3 is TGTGCCAGCAGTCCCGGGACCTGGGAAGCTTTCTTT.

This sequence joins TRBV27 and TRBJ1-1; no clear D. This CDR3 has 13 amino acids. V was trimmed by 5 bases and J by 7 bases, leaving 14 bases between them. CDR1 and CDR2 (germline): MNHEY, SMNVEV (reference sequence). This chain's CDR3 is CASSRGWVSEAFF. The CDR3 nucleotides are TGTGCCAGCAGTCGAGGATGGGTGAGTGAAGCTTTCTTT.

This chain uses TRBV4-2 with TRBJ1-6; no definite D call. Trimming pared 0 bases from V and 10 bases from J, leaving 13 bases between. Germline CDR1 is LGHNA and CDR2 is YNFKEQ. This CDR3 region has 15 residues. Written as DNA, the CDR3 is TGTGCCAGCAGCCAAGAACACGGTCGGGGATCACCCCTCCACTTT. Translating gives CASSQEHGRGSPLHF.

The rearrangement uses TRBV7-2 and TRBJ2-7, with 8 bases that match TRBD2. V lost 3 bases and J lost 4; bases outside the gene matches: 2. The CDR3 runs 13 residues. In germline, CDR1 is SGHTA, CDR2 FQGNSA. This CDR3 is CASSLGLEYEQYF. The CDR3 bases are TGTGCCAGCAGCTTGGGACTAGAGTACGAGCAGTACTTC. The variable domain in full, with the rest retrieved from reference TRBV7-2 and TRBJ2-7, is GAGVSQSPSNKVTEKGKDVELRCDPISGHTALYWYRQSLGQGLEFLIYFQGNSAPDKSGLPSDRFSAERTGGSVSTLTIQRTQQEDSAVYLCASSLGLEYEQYFGPGTRLTVT.

CDR3 coding DNA: TGTGCCAGCAGTATTTCGGGACATAATTCCTACGAGCAGTACTTC. This sequence encodes CASSISGHNSYEQYF. The J gene is TRBJ2-7, the V gene TRBV5-5; a weak D match, TRBD1 (6 bases). V lost 5 bases to trimming and J lost 1 base, with 16 bases between them. The CDR3 runs 15 residues. From germline, CDR1 is SGHKS and CDR2 YYEKEE (reference sequence).

This clonotype was found many times. V usage is TRBV3-1 and J usage is TRBJ2-5; TRBD2 matches 9 bases. CDR3 size: 18 residues. With 0 bases clipped from V and 2 bases from J, the junction kept 10 bases outside the gene matches. CDR1 is LGHDT and CDR2 is YNNKEL in the germline V gene (reference sequence). The CDR3 nucleotides read TGTGCCAGCAGCCAAGATTATTACGCGGGGGGGCCTCAAGAGACCCAGTACTTC. This codes for CASSQDYYAGGPQETQYF.

This clonotype was recorded once. The rearrangement uses TRBV5-6 and TRBJ2-3, with no clear D. Germline V lookup: CDR1 SGHDT, CDR2 YYEEEE. V dropped 3 bases and J dropped 5 bases, with 13 bases sitting between them. The CDR3 runs to 14 residues. This CDR3 reads CASSSLPLGDTQYF. CDR3 DNA: TGTGCCAGCAGCTCGCTGCCTCTGGGAGATACGCAGTATTTT.

The chain is built from TRBV20-1 and TRBJ2-2; D perhaps matches TRBD2 (7 bases). Trimming stripped 7 bases from V and 4 bases from J, with 13 bases between. The CDR3 runs to 13 residues. Germline lookup yields CDR1 DFQATT and CDR2 SNEGSKA (reference sequence). The CDR3 coding sequence is TGCAGTGTAGGGGGGGACCCCACCGGGGAGCTGTTTTTT. Translation: CSVGGDPTGELFF.

The chain joins TRBV20-1 to TRBJ2-7; 11 positions agree with TRBD2. Trimming cost V 6 bases and J 2 bases; bases outside gene matches: 6. The CDR3 spans 14 residues. Per germline, CDR1 DFQATT and CDR2 SNEGSKA (reference sequence). The CDR3 DNA reads as TGCAGTGCAATCGGGACTAGCGGCCCCTACGAGCAGTACTTC. The encoded protein is CSAIGTSGPYEQYF.

This clonotype was seen only a few times. The V call is TRBV5-1, the J call TRBJ2-7, with 7 positions matching TRBD1. The junction had 10 bases not matched to a gene; V was cut back by 4 bases and J by 3 bases. CDR1 SGHRS and CDR2 YFSETQ come from the germline V gene. The CDR3 sequence is 15 residues long. CDR3 sequence: CASSAGQAGLYEQYF. CDR3 nucleotide sequence: TGCGCCAGCAGCGCCGGACAGGCCGGGCTCTACGAGCAGTACTTC.

The chain has TRBV6-2 or TRBV6-3 and TRBJ1-6, with a weak D call TRBD1 (6 bases). V dropped 6 bases and J dropped 4 bases, with 10 bases sitting between them. This CDR3 is built from 14 residues. Germline-derived CDR1 and CDR2 are MNHEY and SVGEGT. CDR3 sequence (DNA): TGTGCCAGCAGACACCAGGGGTATAATTCACCCCTCCACTTT. Translation: CASRHQGYNSPLHF.

The V call is TRBV7-9, the J call TRBJ2-7, with D possibly matching TRBD2 (7 bases). Germline-derived CDR1 and CDR2 are SEHNR and FQNEAQ (reference sequence). V was trimmed by 8 bases and J by 2 bases, leaving 16 bases between them. The CDR3 loop spans 14 amino acids. The CDR3 protein is CASGVTGGPYEQYF. CDR3 bases: TGTGCCAGCGGAGTGACGGGGGGCCCCTACGAGCAGTACTTC.

This clonotype was detected a few times. The J gene is TRBJ1-2, the V gene TRBV4-3; no reliable D call. The germline V gene encodes CDR1 LGHNA and CDR2 YSLEER. The CDR3 has 15 residues. Trimming pared 0 bases from V and 0 bases from J, leaving 8 bases between. The CDR3 loop reads CASSQDGRANYGYTF. The CDR3 DNA is TGCGCCAGCAGCCAAGATGGGCGGGCTAACTATGGCTACACCTTC.

This clonotype was recorded a few times. This chain connects TRBV12-3 or TRBV12-4 to TRBJ1-5; a possible D gene is TRBD1 (6 bases). CDR3 size: 14 residues. The V and J ends lost 8 bases and 5 bases respectively, with 16 bases between them. The CDR3 nucleotides read TGTGCCAGCCGAAGCAGGGGCGATTATCAGCCCCAGCATTTT. Translation gives CASRSRGDYQPQHF.

V gene TRBV4-3 combines with J gene TRBJ1-1; D remains ambiguous. Germline CDR1 and CDR2: LGHNA and YSLEER. This CDR3 is built from 14 residues. Between the trimmed V and J ends, which lost 0 bases and 7 bases, there was a span of 12 bases. This CDR3 is CASSQDLWRDEAFF. CDR3 nucleotide sequence: TGCGCCAGCAGCCAAGATTTGTGGAGGGATGAAGCTTTCTTT.

This chain's CDR3 is CTCSLVTGRTGQETQYF. For the CDR3, the DNA is TGTACCTGCAGTTTAGTCACCGGCCGGACAGGGCAAGAGACCCAGTACTTC. The rearrangement links TRBV12-3 or TRBV12-4 to TRBJ2-5; 8 nucleotides agree with TRBD1. This CDR3 is 17 amino acids long.

This chain joins TRBV27 and TRBJ2-1, with D perhaps TRBD1 (6 bases). Germline CDR1 is MNHEY and CDR2 is SMNVEV (reference sequence). CDR3 length: 13 residues. V was pared by 3 bases and J by 7 bases, with 10 bases between. In nucleotides, the CDR3 is TGTGCCAGCAGTTTCACAGGGATGAATGAGCAGTTCTTC. It codes for CASSFTGMNEQFF.

This clonotype was observed a handful of times. CDR3 protein: CASSYSGVGNQPQHF. In DNA, the CDR3 is TGTGCCAGCAGTTACTCAGGGGTTGGAAATCAGCCCCAGCATTTT. The chain carries TRBV6-2 or TRBV6-3 and TRBJ1-5; perhaps TRBD1 as D (5 bases). This CDR3 spans 15 amino acids. Per the germline V gene, CDR1 is MNHEY and CDR2 is SVGEGT. V was clipped by 0 bases and J by 4 bases, with 10 bases between them.

This clonotype was recorded at least ten times. This chain joins TRBV6-6 and TRBJ2-5; D is possibly TRBD1 or TRBD2 (5 bases each). Germline-derived CDR1 and CDR2 are MNHNY and SVGAGI (reference sequence). Trimming took 5 bases from V and 5 from J, leaving 12 bases between them. The length of the CDR3 is 13 residues. The CDR3 loop is CASSRGVGETQYF. In nucleotides, the CDR3 is TGTGCCAGCAGTCGAGGGGTGGGGGAGACCCAGTACTTC.

The chain links TRBV27 to TRBJ2-5, with no clear D. The CDR3 consists of 13 residues. Germline V gene sequence: CDR1 MNHEY, CDR2 SMNVEV (reference sequence). Trimming cost V 9 bases and J 2 bases, with 13 bases left between them. CDR3 in amino acids: CARNERQQETQYF. The CDR3 DNA reads TGTGCCAGGAATGAGAGGCAGCAAGAGACCCAGTACTTC.

The chain recombines TRBV20-1 with TRBJ2-3, with 7 positions matching TRBD2. The germline V gene encodes CDR1 DFQATT and CDR2 SNEGSKA (reference sequence). This CDR3 contains 17 residues. J was trimmed by 0 bases and V by 2 bases; bases with no gene match: 11. CDR3 nucleotide sequence: TGCAGTGCTAGAATCCCCCCCGGGAGGACCAGCACAGATACGCAGTATTTT. Encoded protein: CSARIPPGRTSTDTQYF.

Here the CDR3 DNA reads TGCGCCAGCAGCTTCTCCGGGACGGGCGGAAGCGAGCAGTACGTC. It yields the protein CASSFSGTGGSEQYV. The chain carries TRBV5-1 and TRBJ2-7; D possibly matches TRBD1 or TRBD2 (5 bases each). V gave up 2 bases and J gave up 6 bases, with 18 bases separating them. CDR1 is SGHRS and CDR2 is YFSETQ in the germline V gene. This CDR3 has 15 residues.

This clonotype showed up just once. The chain employs TRBV19 and TRBJ1-1; 8 bases are shared with TRBD1. CDR3 length equals 20 residues. The germline V gene encodes CDR1 LNHDA and CDR2 SQIVND (reference sequence). V dropped 2 bases and J dropped 6; count of bases not matched to a gene: 23. DNA of the CDR3: TGTGCCAGTAGTATATTGGGGCAGGGGGCTAAATCGACGGGAAGGTCTGAAGCTTTCTTT. This sequence encodes CASSILGQGAKSTGRSEAFF.

This clonotype turned up a few times. This rearrangement joins TRBV15 to TRBJ1-4, with D uncertain. This CDR3 region has 14 residues. In germline, CDR1 is LNHNV, CDR2 YYDKDF (reference sequence). V gave up 4 bases and J gave up 2 bases, with 8 bases separating them. The CDR3 nucleotides read TGTGCCACCAGCAAAGACCCGACTAATGAAAAACTGTTTTTT. It specifies CATSKDPTNEKLFF.

This clonotype was recorded many times. The gene calls are TRBV5-1 and TRBJ1-5, with unresolved D. The CDR3 is 15 residues long. V was shortened by 2 bases and J by 3 bases, with 12 bases between the two germline ends. Per the germline V gene, CDR1 is SGHRS and CDR2 is YFSETQ. The CDR3 loop is CASSLRGEPNQPQHF. In nucleotides, the CDR3 is TGCGCCAGCAGCTTACGTGGCGAACCCAATCAGCCCCAGCATTTT.